This paragraph reports one T cell receptor beta chain. Produced via immunoSEQ multiplex PCR; TCRdb's table is partial and in-frame only. The sample records roughly 40,000 clones, approximately 70% being singletons. These data are taken from a study of PD-1 blockade in classical Hodgkin lymphoma. J lost 1 base, V lost 5 bases, and 5 bases had no gene match. The CDR3 is 13 residues long. Germline lookup yields CDR1 SQVTM and CDR2 ANQGSEA. Each and every patient relapsed after autologous stem cell transplantation, and patients got differing brentuximab vedotin exposure. The chain carries TRBV29-1 and TRBJ2-7; 7 bases line up with TRBD2. The receptor was derived from a human donor with classical Hodgkin lymphoma. Here the sequenced sample was peripheral blood mononuclear cells (PBMCs), taken at baseline. The CDR3 region is CSVPSGVSYEQYF. The CDR3 DNA reads TGCAGCGTTCCCAGCGGGGTTTCCTACGAGCAGTACTTC.